The clone carrying this T cell receptor beta chain was picked up a small number of times. The antigen remains unidentified. These data come from a study of immune cell composition in non-small cell lung cancer. Method: immunoSEQ multiplex PCR; TCRdb's copy keeps in-frame clones and lacks some. The sample consists of more than 8,500 clones, about two thirds of them appearing once. Study-wide findings and caveats: Clones >0.5% enriched in tumour were rarer in adenocarcinoma (roughly 35%) than squamous (approximately 80%). Tumour-reactive clones were not shown to match dominant in vivo tumour clones.

Normal lung was sampled as far from the tumour as possible, at least 3 cm. The CDR3 sequence is 15 residues long. Per germline, CDR1 SNHLY and CDR2 FYNNEI. V lost 7 bases to trimming and J lost 1 base; unmatched junction nucleotides: 7. The clonotype was recovered from a human donor with non-small cell lung cancer. The chain has TRBV2 and TRBJ2-1; 7 nucleotides align to TRBD2. The sequenced sample consisted of non-adjacent lung tissue. CDR3 protein: CASTTGGTSYNEQFF. CDR3 nucleotide sequence: TGTGCCAGCACGACGGGGGGAACGTCCTACAATGAGCAGTTCTTC.